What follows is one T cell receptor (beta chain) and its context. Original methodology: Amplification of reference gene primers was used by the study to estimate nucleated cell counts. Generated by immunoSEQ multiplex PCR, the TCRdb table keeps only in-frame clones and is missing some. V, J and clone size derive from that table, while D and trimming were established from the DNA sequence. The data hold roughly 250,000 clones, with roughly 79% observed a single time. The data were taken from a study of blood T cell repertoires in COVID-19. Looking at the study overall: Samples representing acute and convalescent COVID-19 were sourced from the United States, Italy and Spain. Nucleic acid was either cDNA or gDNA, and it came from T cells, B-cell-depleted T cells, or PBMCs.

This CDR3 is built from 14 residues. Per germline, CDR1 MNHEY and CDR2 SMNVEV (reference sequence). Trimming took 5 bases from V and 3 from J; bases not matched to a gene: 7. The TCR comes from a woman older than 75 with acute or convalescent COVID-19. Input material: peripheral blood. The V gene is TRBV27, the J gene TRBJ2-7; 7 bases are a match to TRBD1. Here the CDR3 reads CASSNRDRYYEQYF. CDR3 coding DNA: TGTGCCAGCAGTAACCGGGACAGATACTACGAGCAGTACTTC.